Presented here are 27 T cell receptor beta chains from one specimen sequenced in a study of OX40 agonist ivuxolimab in advanced cancers. Produced via immunoSEQ multiplex PCR; TCRdb's table is partial and in-frame only. The sample has tens of thousands of clones; over 85% are singletons. The starting material was CD4+ or CD8+ T cells sorted from blood, obtained in a trial of the OX40 agonist ivuxolimab. The receptor source for this set is an adult with an advanced solid tumor such as melanoma, head and neck, liver or kidney cancer.

The V gene is TRBV10-1, the J gene TRBJ2-1; 10 positions match TRBD2. Germline assignment: CDR1 WNHNN and CDR2 SYGVQD (reference sequence). The CDR3 has 15 amino acids. The V and J ends lost 2 bases and 6 bases, in that order; junction bases with no gene match: 4. CDR3 nucleotides: TGCGCCAGCAGTGAGGGTCTAGCGGGAGTCAATGAGCAGTTCTTC. This codes for CASSEGLAGVNEQFF.

J is TRBJ1-6 and V is TRBV7-9; 9 positions match TRBD1. The CDR3 is made up of 15 amino acids. CDR1 SEHNR and CDR2 FQNEAQ come from the germline V gene (reference sequence). V lost 4 bases to trimming and J lost 9 bases; unmatched junction nucleotides: 7. CDR3 bases: TGTGCCAGCAGCTCTTCGGGACAGGGAGGTTCACCCCTCCACTTT. The encoded protein is CASSSSGQGGSPLHF.

The V gene is TRBV18, the J gene TRBJ2-3; D is possibly TRBD1 or TRBD2 (5 bases each). Per the germline V gene, CDR1 is KGHSH and CDR2 is LQKENI. V gave up 0 bases and J gave up 3 bases, with 13 bases separating them. The CDR3 is made up of 16 amino acids. The CDR3 DNA reads as TGTGCCAGCTCACCACCCAGCCAGGGACGGACAGATACGCAGTATTTT. Protein sequence: CASSPPSQGRTDTQYF. Using reference TRBV18 and TRBJ2-3 for the parts outside the CDR3, the full variable domain is NAGVMQNPRHLVRRRGQEARLRCSPMKGHSHVYWYRQLPEEGLKFMVYLQKENIIDESGMPKERFSAEFPKEGPSILRIQQVVRGDSAAYFCASSPPSQGRTDTQYFGPGTRLTVL.

A few counts support this clone. The V call is TRBV5-4, the J call TRBJ2-3, with TRBD1 identical over 11 bases. CDR1 and CDR2 (germline): SGHNT, YYREEE (reference sequence). This CDR3 is built from 18 residues. V trimming: 1 base; J trimming: 0 bases; junction bases outside the gene matches: 7. The CDR3 region has the DNA TGTGCCAGCAGCTTGTCCGGGACAGGGGGTATCAGCACAGATACGCAGTATTTT. Amino acids: CASSLSGTGGISTDTQYF.

J is TRBJ2-5 and V is TRBV5-4, with D maybe TRBD1 (6 bases). The germline gives CDR1 SGHNT, CDR2 YYREEE (reference sequence). The CDR3 loop spans 13 amino acids. The ends were cut back, 4 bases at V and 5 bases at J, with 12 bases in the middle. The CDR3 protein is CASSGDTFETQYF. CDR3 coding DNA: TGTGCCAGCAGCGGGGACACCTTCGAGACCCAGTACTTC.

The chain combines TRBV11-1 with TRBJ2-7; 7 nucleotides agree with TRBD2. V trimming: 1 base; J trimming: 3 bases; junction bases outside the gene matches: 3. There are 14 residues in the CDR3. Per germline, CDR1 SGHAT and CDR2 FQDESV (reference sequence). The CDR3 sequence: CASSLGGGNYEQYF. The CDR3 coding sequence is TGTGCCAGCAGCTTAGGGGGGGGAAACTACGAGCAGTACTTC.

The chain uses TRBV5-1 and TRBJ2-7, with no clear D. V was clipped by 2 bases and J by 1 base, with 10 bases between them. This CDR3 has 14 residues. Germline V gene data show CDR1 as SGHRS and CDR2 as YFSETQ. CDR3 bases: TGCGCCAGCAGCTTCGAGACACATTCCTACGAGCAGTACTTC. Translated: CASSFETHSYEQYF.

V usage is TRBV10-3 and J usage is TRBJ2-1, with 14 nucleotides matching TRBD2. Germline V lookup: CDR1 ENHRY, CDR2 SYGVKD. The ends lost 10 bases at V and 5 bases at J; junction bases unmatched: 4. This CDR3 contains 14 residues. CDR3 residues: CATGTSGRNNEQFF. DNA of the CDR3: TGTGCCACGGGGACTAGCGGGAGAAACAATGAGCAGTTCTTC.

The chain joins TRBV19 to TRBJ1-4; no clear D. Germline CDR1 and CDR2: LNHDA and SQIVND (reference sequence). V shed 9 bases and J shed 0 bases, with 11 bases lying between them. The CDR3 runs 14 residues. The CDR3 loop is CASLGHPTNEKLFF. The DNA for the CDR3 is TGTGCCAGCCTCGGGCACCCAACTAATGAAAAACTGTTTTTT.

This chain joins TRBV5-1 and TRBJ2-7; D is perhaps TRBD2 (5 bases). The V end was cut by 0 bases, the J end by 5 bases, with 12 bases between. The CDR3 is 14 amino acids. From germline, CDR1 is SGHRS and CDR2 YFSETQ. For the CDR3, the DNA is TGCGCCAGCAGCTTGGCCCTCGAGGGCAACGAGCAGTACTTC. It yields the protein CASSLALEGNEQYF.

The rearrangement uses TRBV7-8 and TRBJ2-1; 15 nucleotides agree with TRBD2. Unmatched junction bases numbered 9, after V lost 4 bases and J lost 8 bases. Germline V gene lookup returns CDR1 SGHVS and CDR2 FQNEAQ. The CDR3 is 17 residues long. DNA of the CDR3: TGTGCCAGCAGCTCCGGGACTAGCGGGGGGCGGTATGATGAGCAGTTCTTC. This encodes CASSSGTSGGRYDEQFF.

This clone was detected once. This chain uses TRBV9 with TRBJ2-3; D is undetermined. Per the germline V gene, CDR1 is SGDLS and CDR2 is YYNGEE. The CDR3 consists of 15 residues. Trimming removed 0 bases from V and 5 bases from J, with 13 bases in between. Here the CDR3 DNA reads TGTGCCAGCAGCGTAGGGGTGGGGAATCAAGATACGCAGTATTTT. Its protein is CASSVGVGNQDTQYF.

The chain combines TRBV29-1 with TRBJ2-3; D might be TRBD1 (5 bases). Germline CDR1 is SQVTM and CDR2 is ANQGSEA. The CDR3 loop spans 13 amino acids. Trimming cost V 6 bases and J 3 bases, with 13 bases left between them. The CDR3 DNA reads as TGCAGCGTAGTTGCAGGGATAACAGATACGCAGTATTTT. Translation: CSVVAGITDTQYF.

J is TRBJ2-3 and V is TRBV7-8, with 8 nucleotides matching TRBD1. The J segment lost 2 bases and the V segment lost 5 bases, leaving 6 bases of the junction unmatched. CDR1 and CDR2 from the germline V gene are SGHVS and FQNEAQ. The CDR3 is made up of 15 amino acids. CDR3 residues: CASSPDRVTTDTQYF. As DNA, the CDR3 is TGTGCCAGCAGCCCGGACAGGGTGACCACAGATACGCAGTATTTT.

The chain couples TRBV5-5 to TRBJ2-7, with 7 bases identical to TRBD2. CDR1 is SGHKS, CDR2 YYEKEE, per germline (reference sequence). Losses at the gene ends were 2 bases for V and 4 bases for J; bases not matched to a gene: 3. This CDR3 has 13 residues. CDR3 residues: CASSLAGTYEQYF. Here the CDR3 DNA reads TGTGCCAGCAGCTTAGCGGGGACTTACGAGCAGTACTTC.

The V and J genes are TRBV7-2 and TRBJ2-1; 9 positions match TRBD2. CDR1 SGHTA and CDR2 FQGNSA come from the germline V gene. CDR3 length: 17 amino acids. With 3 bases clipped from V and 0 bases from J, the junction kept 6 bases outside the gene matches. CDR3 nucleotides: TGTGCCAGCAGCTTGGCGGGGGGGCTGACCTCCTACAATGAGCAGTTCTTC. Protein: CASSLAGGLTSYNEQFF.

This clone was observed a handful of times. The chain employs TRBV5-1 and TRBJ2-3; 7 bases map to TRBD2. This CDR3 is 15 amino acids long. J gave up 3 bases and V 0 bases, and 4 bases lay outside the gene matches. Germline values: CDR1 SGHRS, CDR2 YFSETQ. CDR3 sequence: CASSLGAGATDTQYF. In nucleotides, the CDR3 is TGCGCCAGCAGCTTGGGTGCGGGAGCTACAGATACGCAGTATTTT.

V usage is TRBV5-1 and J usage is TRBJ1-4; the D gene is possibly TRBD1 (6 bases). CDR1 is SGHRS, CDR2 YFSETQ, per germline. The ends were cut back, 1 base at V and 8 bases at J, with 15 bases in the middle. CDR3 length equals 15 residues. The CDR3, as DNA: TGCGCCAGCAGCTTGATGCCTGGGGGCGTCGAAAAACTGTTTTTT. This sequence encodes CASSLMPGGVEKLFF.

The rearrangement uses TRBV11-2 and TRBJ2-1, with TRBD1 matching over 7 bases. J gave up 8 bases and V 0 bases, and 7 bases lay outside the gene matches. The germline V gene encodes CDR1 SGHAT and CDR2 FQNNGV. The CDR3 spans 15 residues. The CDR3 bases are TGTGCCAGCAGCTTAGAGACAGGGTATCAGGATGAGCAGTTCTTC. This encodes CASSLETGYQDEQFF.

This chain uses TRBV6-5 with TRBJ1-1, with D unresolved. CDR1 MNHEY and CDR2 SVGAGI come from the germline V gene. V was pared by 6 bases and J by 1 base, with 9 bases between. The CDR3 has 13 amino acids. CDR3 sequence: CASSLGKNTEAFF. The CDR3 nucleotides are TGTGCCAGCAGCCTAGGGAAGAACACTGAAGCTTTCTTT.

Turning to this clone: The junction does not match germline at one end; this may be a read error. The rearrangement uses TRBV7-7 and TRBJ1-4, with a tentative D call TRBD1 (6 bases). CDR3 size: 15 residues. Looked up from germline, CDR1 is SSHAT and CDR2 is FNYEAQ (reference sequence). The CDR3 protein is CASSSSGESIEKLFF. The CDR3 DNA reads as TGTGCTAGCAGTTCCTCAGGGGAGAGTATTGAAAAACTGTTTTTT. The full variable domain, its missing parts supplied by reference TRBV7-7 and TRBJ1-4, is GAGVSQSPRYKVTKRGQDVTLRCDPISSHATLYWYQQALGQGPEFLTYFNYEAQPDKSGLPSDRFSAERPEGSISTLTIQRTEQRDSAMYRCASSSSGESIEKLFFGSGTQLSVL.

This clone has only one observation. V usage is TRBV5-1 and J usage is TRBJ2-7, with 9 bases fitting TRBD1. Trimming removed 5 bases from V and 3 bases from J; junction bases left unmatched: 6. The CDR3 is 14 residues long. CDR1 is SGHRS and CDR2 is YFSETQ in the germline V gene. For the CDR3, the DNA is TGCGCCAGCAGGCCGGGACAGGGAAACTACGAGCAGTACTTC. Translating it yields CASRPGQGNYEQYF.

J is TRBJ2-7 and V is TRBV13; D is ambiguous. From germline, CDR1 is PRHDT and CDR2 FYEKMQ (reference sequence). CDR3 length equals 14 residues. Trimming stripped 0 bases from V and 2 bases from J, with 8 bases between. CDR3 loop: CASSLGGTTYEQYF. CDR3 coding DNA: TGTGCCAGCAGCTTAGGTGGAACTACCTACGAGCAGTACTTC.

V gene TRBV18 combines with J gene TRBJ1-4, with D uncertain. The CDR3 is 12 residues long. CDR1 is KGHSH and CDR2 is LQKENI in the germline V gene. The ends were cut back, 3 bases at V and 7 bases at J, with 6 bases in the middle. The CDR3 protein is CASSPYGEKLFF. DNA of the CDR3: TGTGCCAGCTCACCTTACGGTGAAAAACTGTTTTTT.

The chain joins TRBV2 to TRBJ2-5; 10 nucleotides line up with TRBD2. Germline CDR1 SNHLY, CDR2 FYNNEI. The CDR3 contains 15 residues. J was trimmed by 2 bases and V by 6 bases; bases with no gene match: 6. As DNA, the CDR3 is TGTGCCAGCAGGGAGCGGACTAGCGGACAAGAGACCCAGTACTTC. Protein: CASRERTSGQETQYF.

The chain combines TRBV9 with TRBJ1-3; D remains unclear. This CDR3 comprises 12 residues. Deletions cut 2 bases from V and 4 bases from J, with 4 bases between. Looked up from germline, CDR1 is SGDLS and CDR2 is YYNGEE. The CDR3 spells CASSVLGNTIYF. In nucleotides, the CDR3 is TGTGCCAGCAGCGTTTTAGGAAACACCATATATTTT. Based on the CDR3 plus reference TRBV9 and TRBJ1-3, the full variable domain is DSGVTQTPKHLITATGQRVTLRCSPRSGDLSVYWYQQSLDQGLQFLIQYYNGEERAKGNILERFSAQQFPDLHSELNLSSLELGDSALYFCASSVLGNTIYFGEGSWLTVV.

The CDR3 sequence is CASSPESPGPDQPQHF. DNA of the CDR3: TGTGCCAGCAGCCCCGAAAGCCCCGGTCCAGATCAGCCCCAGCATTTT. The chain joins TRBV14 to TRBJ1-5; D is uncertain. This CDR3 is built from 16 residues. CDR1 and CDR2 (germline): SGHDN, FVKESK. Trimming removed 4 bases at V and 5 bases at J, with 18 bases between.